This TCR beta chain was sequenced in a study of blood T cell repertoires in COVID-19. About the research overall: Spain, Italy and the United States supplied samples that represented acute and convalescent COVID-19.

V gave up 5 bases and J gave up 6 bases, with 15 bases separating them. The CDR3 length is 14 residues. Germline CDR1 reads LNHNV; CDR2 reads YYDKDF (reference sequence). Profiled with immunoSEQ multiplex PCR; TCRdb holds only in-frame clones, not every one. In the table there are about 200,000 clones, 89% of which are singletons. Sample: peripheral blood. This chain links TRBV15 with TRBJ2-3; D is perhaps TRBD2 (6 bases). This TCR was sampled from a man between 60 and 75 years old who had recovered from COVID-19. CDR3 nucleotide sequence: TGTGCCACCAGCGGGCGGGACCGCTTGGATACGCAGTATTTT. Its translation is CATSGRDRLDTQYF.